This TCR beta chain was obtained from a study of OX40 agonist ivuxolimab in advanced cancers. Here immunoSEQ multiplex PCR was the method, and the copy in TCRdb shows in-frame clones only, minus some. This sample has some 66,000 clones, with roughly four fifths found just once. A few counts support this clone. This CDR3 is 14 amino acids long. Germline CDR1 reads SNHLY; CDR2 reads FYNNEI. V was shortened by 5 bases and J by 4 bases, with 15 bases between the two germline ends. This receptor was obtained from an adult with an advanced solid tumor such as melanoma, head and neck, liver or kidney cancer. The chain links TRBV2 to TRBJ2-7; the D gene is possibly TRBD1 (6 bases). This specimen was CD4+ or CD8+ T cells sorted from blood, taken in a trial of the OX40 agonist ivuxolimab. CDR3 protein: CASSMNRVVYEQYF. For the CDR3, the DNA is TGTGCCAGCAGTATGAACAGGGTGGTGTACGAGCAGTACTTC.